At least ten counts were recorded for the clone carrying this T cell receptor beta chain. This entry is derived from a study of T cells after yellow fever vaccination. TCRdb re-analysed the 5' RACE reads in MiXCR, keeping a single row per CDR3 protein. The repertoire holds about 140,000 distinct CDR3 sequences, with 7.7% as singletons. Trimming cost V 2 bases and J 1 base, with 12 bases left between them. CDR3 length: 16 residues. Germline V lookup: CDR1 SGHTA, CDR2 FQGNSA. The chain carries TRBV7-2 and TRBJ1-5; D is unclear. This sequence originates from a young man who received the YFV17D yellow fever vaccine. Here the sequenced sample was CD4+ T cells sorted from PBMCs, taken 5 days after the yellow fever booster vaccination. The CDR3 here is CASSLTRGGSNQPQHF. In DNA, the CDR3 is TGTGCCAGCAGCTTAACACGAGGTGGGAGCAATCAGCCCCAGCATTTT.